Below, 17 T cell receptor beta chains from the same sample are listed, as sequenced in a study of blood T cells in healthy people across ages. For the second PCR, which ran for about 7 to 11 cycles, a sample-barcoded 5' primer and a J-beta primer mix were used. One entry per CDR3 protein, called by TCRdb with MiXCR from the 5' RACE reads. Of 1.5 million to 2 million distinct CDR3 sequences in the sample, just under 50% were seen once. Sequencing input: blood. These TCRs come from a middle-aged woman in good health.

The CDR3 region has the DNA TGTGCCAGCAGCTTAAATTCGATCAGGGCAGAGACCCAGTACTTC. It is translated as CASSLNSIRAETQYF. The V call is TRBV7-2, the J call TRBJ2-5, with TRBD1 as a possible D gene (5 bases). Between the trimmed V and J ends, which lost 2 bases and 4 bases, there was a span of 14 bases. The germline CDR1 and CDR2 sequences are SGHTA and FQGNSA. The length of the CDR3 is 15 residues.

V gene TRBV7-9 combines with J gene TRBJ2-3; D tentatively fits TRBD1 or TRBD2 (5 bases each). This CDR3 has 17 amino acids. V shed 1 base and J shed 3 bases, with 17 bases lying between them. In germline, CDR1 is SEHNR, CDR2 FQNEAQ (reference sequence). The chain's CDR3 is CASSLEGPRALTDTQYF. The DNA of the CDR3 is TGTGCCAGCAGCTTAGAGGGACCGCGGGCCCTGACAGATACGCAGTATTTT.

V usage is TRBV2 and J usage is TRBJ2-4, with 7 bases lining up with TRBD1. The tail of the sequence fits TRBJ2-7 better, so the J call may be wrong. The germline CDR1 and CDR2 sequences are SNHLY and FYNNEI. CDR3 length: 16 residues. Here the CDR3 reads CASRTGSASIMYEQYF. As DNA, the CDR3 is TGTGCCAGCAGGACAGGGAGCGCCTCTATTATGTACGAGCAGTACTTC.

This clonotype has only a few counts. The gene calls are TRBV19 and TRBJ2-5; either TRBD1 or TRBD2 may fit D (5 bases each). Trimming left V 3 bases short and J 5 bases short, with 10 bases between. Germline V gives CDR1 LNHDA, CDR2 SQIVND (reference sequence). The CDR3 contains 13 residues. DNA for the CDR3: TGTGCCAGTAGTATCGCAGGGACGGAGACCCAGTACTTC. Translated: CASSIAGTETQYF.

This clonotype was found a few times. This chain uses TRBV13 with TRBJ2-7; D remains unclear. This CDR3 is built from 13 residues. V was shortened by 3 bases and J by 6 bases, with 12 bases between the two germline ends. Looked up from germline, CDR1 is PRHDT and CDR2 is FYEKMQ (reference sequence). The CDR3 protein is CASSFGVRSEQYF. DNA of the CDR3: TGTGCCAGCAGCTTTGGGGTTAGGAGCGAGCAGTACTTC.

Note on this clonotype: A junction boundary mismatches the germline segment, possibly from a read error. The chain recombines TRBV12-3 or TRBV12-4 with TRBJ1-2; 8 positions agree with TRBD1. This CDR3 spans 14 amino acids. The DNA for the CDR3 is TGTGCCGGCAGTTTAGAGAGGACAGGGCGCGGCTACACCTTC. It yields the protein CAGSLERTGRGYTF.

This clonotype is a singleton in its sample. The J gene is TRBJ2-7, the V gene TRBV28, with D possibly being TRBD1 (6 bases). The end of the DNA aligns better with TRBJ2-5, so the J call may be wrong. Germline V gene sequence: CDR1 MDHEN, CDR2 SYDVKM. The CDR3 extends over 18 amino acids. This chain's CDR3 is CASSLREPTGITQETQYF. CDR3 nucleotide sequence: TGTGCCAGCAGTTTAAGGGAGCCGACAGGAATCACCCAAGAGACCCAGTACTTC.

This clonotype has just a few counts. The CDR3 sequence: CASSSRPGTGGETQYF. Written as DNA, the CDR3 is TGTGCCAGCAGCTCCAGACCCGGGACAGGGGGAGAGACCCAGTACTTC. This chain connects TRBV7-2 to TRBJ2-5; 11 nucleotides agree with TRBD1. Germline assignment: CDR1 SGHTA and CDR2 FQGNSA. V was pared by 4 bases and J by 4 bases, with 8 bases of the junction left unmatched. CDR3 length: 16 residues. Full variable domain (outside the CDR3, taken from reference TRBV7-2 and TRBJ2-5): GAGVSQSPSNKVTEKGKDVELRCDPISGHTALYWYRQSLGQGLEFLIYFQGNSAPDKSGLPSDRFSAERTGGSVSTLTIQRTQQEDSAVYLCASSSRPGTGGETQYFGPGTRLLVL.

The chain uses TRBV7-2 and TRBJ2-3; tentatively, D is TRBD1 (6 bases). CDR3 length: 15 amino acids. Trimming took 0 bases from V and 4 from J, leaving 11 bases between them. CDR1 SGHTA and CDR2 FQGNSA come from the germline V gene. The CDR3 is CASSLAGAGPDTQYF. CDR3 in DNA: TGTGCCAGCAGCTTAGCGGGGGCAGGGCCAGATACGCAGTATTTT.

This clonotype showed up just a few times. The chain couples TRBV2 to TRBJ2-5, with D possibly TRBD2 on 5 matching bases. CDR1 and CDR2 (germline): SNHLY, FYNNEI. Deletions cut 5 bases from V and 5 bases from J, with 18 bases between. This CDR3 has 15 residues. CDR3 loop: CASSIAFTPGETQYF. In nucleotides, the CDR3 is TGTGCCAGCAGTATAGCGTTCACCCCGGGGGAGACCCAGTACTTC.

The chain uses TRBV28 and TRBJ1-2; D not resolved. Trimming removed 8 bases from V and 4 bases from J, with 20 bases in between. The CDR3 is made up of 15 amino acids. CDR1 and CDR2 (germline): MDHEN, SYDVKM. CDR3 amino acids: CASEGSDFRFYGYTF. The CDR3, as DNA: TGTGCCAGCGAGGGCAGTGACTTTAGGTTCTATGGCTACACCTTC.

The chain joins TRBV6-2 or TRBV6-3 to TRBJ2-7, with D perhaps matching TRBD2 (5 bases). This CDR3 region has 14 residues. In germline, CDR1 is MNHEY, CDR2 SVGEGT. Trimming took off 6 bases at V and 4 bases at J, with 16 bases between the two ends. CDR3 loop: CASREGGLNYEQYF. The CDR3 DNA follows: TGTGCCAGCAGGGAAGGAGGTCTGAATTACGAGCAGTACTTC.

As for this clonotype: One end of the junction does not line up with germline, which may come from a read error. This sequence joins TRBV7-2 and TRBJ2-7; D is unresolved. Germline loops: CDR1 SGHTA, CDR2 FQGNSA. The CDR3 has 14 amino acids. The CDR3 is CASNLGTDAYEQYF. In DNA, the CDR3 is TGTGCCAGCAACTTAGGAACGGATGCCTACGAGCAGTACTTC.

This clonotype has only a few counts. The V and J genes are TRBV5-1 and TRBJ2-7; D might be TRBD2 (6 bases). The CDR3 has 18 residues. CDR1 SGHRS and CDR2 YFSETQ come from the germline V gene. V was clipped by 4 bases and J by 0 bases, with 23 bases between them. CDR3 sequence: CASSRRAGGEASSYEQYF. CDR3 DNA: TGCGCCAGCAGCCGGAGAGCCGGGGGTGAGGCGAGCTCCTACGAGCAGTACTTC.

The chain combines TRBV20-1 with TRBJ2-7; possibly TRBD1 for D (6 bases). This CDR3 has 11 residues. The V end lost 6 bases, the J end lost 4 bases, and 10 bases lay between the germline ends. Germline V lookup: CDR1 DFQATT, CDR2 SNEGSKA (reference sequence). CDR3 protein: CSANRVYEQYF. The CDR3 bases are TGCAGTGCGAACAGGGTGTACGAGCAGTACTTC.

This clonotype was counted only a few times. This chain joins TRBV7-2 and TRBJ1-2; TRBD1 matches at 7 bases. Germline assignment: CDR1 SGHTA and CDR2 FQGNSA. J lost 7 bases, V lost 2 bases, and 4 bases had no gene match. The CDR3 totals 13 residues. The CDR3 sequence is CASSLKGASGYTF. The CDR3, as DNA: TGTGCCAGCAGCTTAAAGGGGGCCAGTGGCTACACCTTC.

The chain links TRBV5-1 to TRBJ2-3, with D maybe TRBD2 (5 bases). V was shortened by 4 bases and J by 7 bases, with 16 bases between the two germline ends. The CDR3 has 14 residues. Germline assignment: CDR1 SGHRS and CDR2 YFSETQ. The CDR3 nucleotides are TGCGCCAGCAGCATTGATCCGGGATCGAATACGCAGTATTTT. Amino acid sequence: CASSIDPGSNTQYF.